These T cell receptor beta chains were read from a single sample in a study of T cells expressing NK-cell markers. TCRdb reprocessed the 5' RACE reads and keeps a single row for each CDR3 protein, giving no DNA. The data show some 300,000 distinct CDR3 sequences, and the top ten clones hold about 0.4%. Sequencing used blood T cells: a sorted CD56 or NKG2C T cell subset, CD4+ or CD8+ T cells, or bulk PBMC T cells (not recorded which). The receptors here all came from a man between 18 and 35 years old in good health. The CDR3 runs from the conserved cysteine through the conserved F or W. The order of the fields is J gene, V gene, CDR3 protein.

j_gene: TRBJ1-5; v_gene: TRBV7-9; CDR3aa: CASSVGTGNQPQHF
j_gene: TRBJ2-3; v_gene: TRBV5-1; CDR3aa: CASSPGLVLDTDTQYF
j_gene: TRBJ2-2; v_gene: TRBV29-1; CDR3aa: CSVRKELGTGELFF
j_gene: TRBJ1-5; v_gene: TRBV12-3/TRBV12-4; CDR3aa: CASTSSRQPQHF
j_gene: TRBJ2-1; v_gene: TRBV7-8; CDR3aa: CASSNDRIPSYNEQFF
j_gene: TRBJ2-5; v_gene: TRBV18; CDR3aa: CASSPGTASSETQYF
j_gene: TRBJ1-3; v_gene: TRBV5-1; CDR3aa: CASSLGSGRGNTIYF
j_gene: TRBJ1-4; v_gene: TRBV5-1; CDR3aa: CASTQGDNREKLFF
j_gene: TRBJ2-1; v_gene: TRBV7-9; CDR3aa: CASIDRGGGPRPIEQFF
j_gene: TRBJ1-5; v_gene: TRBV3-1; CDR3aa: CASSQTGSGHQPQHF
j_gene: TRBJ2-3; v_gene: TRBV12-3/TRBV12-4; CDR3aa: CASSSTAEGGASTDTQYF
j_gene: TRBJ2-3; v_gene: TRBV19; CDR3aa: CASSGPISTDTQYF
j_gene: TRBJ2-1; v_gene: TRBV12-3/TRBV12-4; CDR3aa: CASSLWDTSHEQFF
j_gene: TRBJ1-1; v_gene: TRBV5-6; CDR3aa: CASSRDRGTEAFF
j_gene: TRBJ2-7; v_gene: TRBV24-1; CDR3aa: CATNVRGREPPLAYEQYF
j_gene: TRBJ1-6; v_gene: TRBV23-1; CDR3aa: CASSQFCAQGDHSPLHF
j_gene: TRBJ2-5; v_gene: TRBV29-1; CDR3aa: CSVEDGAQGIRETQYF
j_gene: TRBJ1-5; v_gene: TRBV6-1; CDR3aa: CASSEVGGRQPQHF
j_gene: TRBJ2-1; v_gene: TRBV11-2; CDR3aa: CASSHDTYEQFF
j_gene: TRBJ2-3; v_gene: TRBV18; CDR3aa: CASSPRPDTQYF
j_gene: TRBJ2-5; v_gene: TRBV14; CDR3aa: CASSQAGPQETQYF
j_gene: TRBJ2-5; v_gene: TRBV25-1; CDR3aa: CASSDPLRGPLETQYF
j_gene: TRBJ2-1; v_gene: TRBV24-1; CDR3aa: CATRDSRGRKNEQFF
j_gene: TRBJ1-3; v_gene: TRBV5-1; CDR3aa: CASSLVGGATGNTIYF
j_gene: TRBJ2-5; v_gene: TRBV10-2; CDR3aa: CASSDGWERLETQYF
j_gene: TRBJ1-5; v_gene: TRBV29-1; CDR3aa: CSAPGQGAFSNQPQHF
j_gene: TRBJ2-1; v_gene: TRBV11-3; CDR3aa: CASSYRENEQFF
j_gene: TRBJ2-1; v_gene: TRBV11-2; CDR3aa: CASSLTSGRDNEQFF
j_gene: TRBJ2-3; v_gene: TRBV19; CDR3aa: CASSAHILSSTDTQYF
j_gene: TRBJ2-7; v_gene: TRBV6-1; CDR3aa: CASSHTSGSMYEQYF
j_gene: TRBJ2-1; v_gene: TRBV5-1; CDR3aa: CASSSSGTYNEQFF
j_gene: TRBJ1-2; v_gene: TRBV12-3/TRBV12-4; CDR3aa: CASSSRQGAGYTF
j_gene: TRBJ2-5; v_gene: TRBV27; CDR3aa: CASTRQGSFETQYF
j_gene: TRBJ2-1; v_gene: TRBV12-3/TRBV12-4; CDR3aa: CASREGTSDNNEQFF
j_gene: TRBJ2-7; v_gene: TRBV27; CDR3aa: CASSFTGGPYEQYF
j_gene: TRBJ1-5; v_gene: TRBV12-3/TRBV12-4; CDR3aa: CASSPRQGVGQPQHF
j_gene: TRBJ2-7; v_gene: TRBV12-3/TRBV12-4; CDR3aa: CASSRTQEQYF
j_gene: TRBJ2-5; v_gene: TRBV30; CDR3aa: CAWRSRGQETQYF
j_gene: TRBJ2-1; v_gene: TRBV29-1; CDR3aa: CSVERVDEQFF
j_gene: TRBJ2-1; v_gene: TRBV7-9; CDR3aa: CASSLTTSGKFNEQFF
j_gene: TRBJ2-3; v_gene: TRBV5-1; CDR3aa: CASSLDLREGLTDTQYF
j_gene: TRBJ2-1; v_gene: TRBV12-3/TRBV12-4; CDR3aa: CASSLQGGIAHEQFF
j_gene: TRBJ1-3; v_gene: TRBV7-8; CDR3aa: CASSGTDGSGNTIYF
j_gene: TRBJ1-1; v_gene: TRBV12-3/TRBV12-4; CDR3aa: CASKVGASEAFF
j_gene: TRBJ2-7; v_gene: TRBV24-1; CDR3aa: CATSDLSGQEQYF
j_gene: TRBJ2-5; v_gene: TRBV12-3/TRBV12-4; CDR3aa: CASSSGTKVKETQYF
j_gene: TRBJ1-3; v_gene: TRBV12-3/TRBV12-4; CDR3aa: CASSLDRARSGNTIYF
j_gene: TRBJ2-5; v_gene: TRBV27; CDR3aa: CASSSTGARTQYF
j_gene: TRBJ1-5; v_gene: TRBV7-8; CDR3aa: CASSSVRVRSNQPQHF
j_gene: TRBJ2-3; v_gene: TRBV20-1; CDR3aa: CSANRGSSTDTQYF
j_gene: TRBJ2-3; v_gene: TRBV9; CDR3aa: CASSVAILDTQYF
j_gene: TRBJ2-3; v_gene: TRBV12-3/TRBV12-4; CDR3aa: CASSIGRTASTDTQYF
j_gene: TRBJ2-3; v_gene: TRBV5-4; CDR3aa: CASSPELDRAADTQYF
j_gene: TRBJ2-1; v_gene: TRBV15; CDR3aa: CATSRATRTYNEQFF
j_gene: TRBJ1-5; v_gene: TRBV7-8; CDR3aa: CASSFSDAQPQHF
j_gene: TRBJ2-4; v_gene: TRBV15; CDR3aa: CATSRGGVAKNIQYF
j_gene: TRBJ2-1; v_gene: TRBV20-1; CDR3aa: CSASETGGFYNEQFF
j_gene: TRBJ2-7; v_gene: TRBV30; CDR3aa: CAWSVGDGQREQYF
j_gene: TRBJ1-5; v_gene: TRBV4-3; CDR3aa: CASSQSEEQPQHF